This T cell receptor (beta chain) was captured by sequencing in a study of cytomegalovirus exposure and HLA in healthy donors. Study at large: HLA-typed donors were the source of 90 million or so unique TCRs, which an early data release held. Points from the study as a whole: One variant, a missense change in DCLRE1C, was linked in a later analysis to TCR beta V- and J-gene trimming. Earlier analysis found most TCR beta V segments productive about 90% or about 30% of the time. Analyses of presence/absence relied on an assumption of roughly uniform sequencing depth across donors.

With 0 bases clipped from V and 5 bases from J, the junction kept 2 bases outside the gene matches. This CDR3 is built from 14 residues. Germline CDR1 is SGHRS and CDR2 is YFSETQ. Both 60 Vbeta primers and 13 Jbeta primers went into the PCR. Sequencing used immunoSEQ multiplex PCR; TCRdb keeps in-frame clones, though not all of them. The sample holds 190,000 or so clones; roughly four fifths are singletons and the top ten take roughly 6%. Concerning this clone itself: What it binds is not known.

The sample consisted of PBMCs. This TCR was sampled from a woman aged 45-65 years in good health and CMV-seropositive. This rearrangement joins TRBV5-1 to TRBJ2-3; 8 bases align to TRBD1. The CDR3 loop reads CASSLAQGEDTQYF. As DNA, the CDR3 is TGCGCCAGCAGCTTGGCACAGGGGGAAGATACGCAGTATTTT.